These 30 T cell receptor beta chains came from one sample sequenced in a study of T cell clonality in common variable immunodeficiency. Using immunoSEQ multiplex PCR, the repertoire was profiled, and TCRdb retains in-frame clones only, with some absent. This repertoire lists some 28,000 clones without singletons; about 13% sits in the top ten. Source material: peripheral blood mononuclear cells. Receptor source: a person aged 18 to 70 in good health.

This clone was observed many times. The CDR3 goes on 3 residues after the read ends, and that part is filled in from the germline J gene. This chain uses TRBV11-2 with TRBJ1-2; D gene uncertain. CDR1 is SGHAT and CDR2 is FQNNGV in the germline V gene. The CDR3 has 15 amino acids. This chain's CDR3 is CASSLASGYNNDYTF. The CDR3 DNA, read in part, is TGTGCCAGCAGCTTGGCTAGCGGGTACAACAATGAC.

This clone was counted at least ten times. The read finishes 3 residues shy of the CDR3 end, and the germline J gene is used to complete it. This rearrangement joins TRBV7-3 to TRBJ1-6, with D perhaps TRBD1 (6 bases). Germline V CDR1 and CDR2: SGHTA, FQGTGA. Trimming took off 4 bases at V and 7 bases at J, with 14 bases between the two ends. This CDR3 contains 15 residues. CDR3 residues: CASSYQGGGNSPLHF. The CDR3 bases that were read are TGTGCCAGCAGCTACCAAGGGGGAGGAAATTCACCC.

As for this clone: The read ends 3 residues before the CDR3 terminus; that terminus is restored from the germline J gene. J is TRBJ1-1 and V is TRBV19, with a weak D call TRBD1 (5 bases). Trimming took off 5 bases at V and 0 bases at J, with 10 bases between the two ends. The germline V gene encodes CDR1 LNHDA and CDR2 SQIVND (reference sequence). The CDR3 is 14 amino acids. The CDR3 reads CASSATAMNTEAFF. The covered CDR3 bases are TGTGCCAGTAGTGCGACAGCTATGAACACTGAA.

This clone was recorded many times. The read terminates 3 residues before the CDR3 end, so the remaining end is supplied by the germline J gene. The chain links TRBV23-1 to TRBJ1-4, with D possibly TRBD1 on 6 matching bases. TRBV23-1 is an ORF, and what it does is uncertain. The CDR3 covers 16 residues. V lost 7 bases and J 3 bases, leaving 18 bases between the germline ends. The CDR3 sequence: CASKQARGAPNEKLFF. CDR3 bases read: TGCGCCAGCAAACAAGCTCGGGGGGCCCCTAATGAAAAA.

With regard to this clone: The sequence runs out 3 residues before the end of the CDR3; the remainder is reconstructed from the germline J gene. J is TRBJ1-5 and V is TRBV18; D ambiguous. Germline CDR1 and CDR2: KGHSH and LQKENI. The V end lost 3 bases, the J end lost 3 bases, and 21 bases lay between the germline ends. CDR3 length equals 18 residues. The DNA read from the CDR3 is TGTGCCAGCTCACCCTCACCGCCCCGGTCACAGAACAATCAGCCC. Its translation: CASSPSPPRSQNNQP. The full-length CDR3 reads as CASSPSPPRSQNNQPQHF.

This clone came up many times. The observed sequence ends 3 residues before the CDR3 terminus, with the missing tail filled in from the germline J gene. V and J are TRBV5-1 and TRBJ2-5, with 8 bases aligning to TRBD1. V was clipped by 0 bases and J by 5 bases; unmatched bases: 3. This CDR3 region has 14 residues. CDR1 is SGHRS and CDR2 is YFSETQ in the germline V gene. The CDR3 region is CASSLGTGKETQYF. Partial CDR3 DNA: TGCGCCAGCAGCTTGGGGACAGGGAAGGAGACC.

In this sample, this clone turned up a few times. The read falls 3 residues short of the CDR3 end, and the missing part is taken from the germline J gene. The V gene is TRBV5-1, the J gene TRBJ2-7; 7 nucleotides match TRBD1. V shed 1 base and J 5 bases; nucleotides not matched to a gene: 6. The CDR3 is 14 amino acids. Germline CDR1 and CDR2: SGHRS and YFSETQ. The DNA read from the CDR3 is TGCGCCAGCAGCTTGACGACAGGGCCCCACGAG. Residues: CASSLTTGPHE. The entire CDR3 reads CASSLTTGPHEQYF.

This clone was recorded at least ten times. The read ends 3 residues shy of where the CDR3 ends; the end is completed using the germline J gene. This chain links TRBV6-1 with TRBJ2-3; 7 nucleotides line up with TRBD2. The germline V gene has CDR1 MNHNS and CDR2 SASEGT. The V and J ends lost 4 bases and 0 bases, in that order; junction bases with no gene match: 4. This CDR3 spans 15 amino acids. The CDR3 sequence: CASSASGTSTDTQYF. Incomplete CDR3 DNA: TGTGCCAGCAGTGCTAGCGGCACTAGCACAGATACG.

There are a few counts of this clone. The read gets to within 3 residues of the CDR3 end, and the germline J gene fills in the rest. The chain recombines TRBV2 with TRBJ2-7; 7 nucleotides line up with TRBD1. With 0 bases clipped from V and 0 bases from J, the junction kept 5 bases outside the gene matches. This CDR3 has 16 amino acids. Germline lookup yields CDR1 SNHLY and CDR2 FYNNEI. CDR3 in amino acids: CASSEAGWDSSYEQYF. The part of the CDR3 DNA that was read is TGTGCCAGCAGTGAAGCGGGATGGGACAGCTCCTACGAG.

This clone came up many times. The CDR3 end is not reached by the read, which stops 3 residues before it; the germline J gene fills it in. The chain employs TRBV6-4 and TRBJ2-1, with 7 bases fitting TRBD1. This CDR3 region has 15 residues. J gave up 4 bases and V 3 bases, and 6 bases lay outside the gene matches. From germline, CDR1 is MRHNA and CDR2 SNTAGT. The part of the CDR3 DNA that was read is TGTGCCAGCAGTGAAAGAGGGGGCGCGTACAATGAG. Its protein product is CASSERGGAYNE. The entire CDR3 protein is CASSERGGAYNEQFF.

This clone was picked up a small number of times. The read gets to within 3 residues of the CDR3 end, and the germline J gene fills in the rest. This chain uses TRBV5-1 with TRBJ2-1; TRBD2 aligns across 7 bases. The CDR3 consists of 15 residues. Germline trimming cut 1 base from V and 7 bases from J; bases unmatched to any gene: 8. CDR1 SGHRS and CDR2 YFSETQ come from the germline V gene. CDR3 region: CASSLRASGKNEQFF. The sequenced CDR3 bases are TGCGCCAGCAGCTTGCGGGCTAGCGGAAAAAATGAG.

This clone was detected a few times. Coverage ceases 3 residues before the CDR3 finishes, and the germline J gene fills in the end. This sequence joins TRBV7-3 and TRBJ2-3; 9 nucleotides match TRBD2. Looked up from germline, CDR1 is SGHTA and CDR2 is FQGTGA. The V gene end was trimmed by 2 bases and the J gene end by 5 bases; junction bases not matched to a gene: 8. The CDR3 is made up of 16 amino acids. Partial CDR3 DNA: TGTGCCAGCAGCTTAGGGGATAGCGGGGGCCGAGATACG. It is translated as CASSLGDSGGRDT. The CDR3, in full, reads CASSLGDSGGRDTQYF.

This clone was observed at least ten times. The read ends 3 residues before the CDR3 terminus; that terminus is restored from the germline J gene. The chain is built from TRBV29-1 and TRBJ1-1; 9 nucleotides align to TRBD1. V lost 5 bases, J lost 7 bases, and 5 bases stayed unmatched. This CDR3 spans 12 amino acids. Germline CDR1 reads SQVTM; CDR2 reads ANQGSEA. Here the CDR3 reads CSVHRGLSEAFF. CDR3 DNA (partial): TGCAGCGTTCACAGGGGGCTGAGTGAA.

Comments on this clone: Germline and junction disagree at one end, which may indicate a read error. This chain's CDR3 is CAGSAPSGINNEQFF. The sequenced CDR3 bases are TGTGCCGGCAGTGCTCCTAGCGGGATAAACAATGAG. The chain joins TRBV2 to TRBJ2-1; TRBD2 aligns across 9 bases. From the germline J gene comes the end of the CDR3, since the read stops 3 residues before it. Germline loops: CDR1 SNHLY, CDR2 FYNNEI. This CDR3 spans 15 amino acids.

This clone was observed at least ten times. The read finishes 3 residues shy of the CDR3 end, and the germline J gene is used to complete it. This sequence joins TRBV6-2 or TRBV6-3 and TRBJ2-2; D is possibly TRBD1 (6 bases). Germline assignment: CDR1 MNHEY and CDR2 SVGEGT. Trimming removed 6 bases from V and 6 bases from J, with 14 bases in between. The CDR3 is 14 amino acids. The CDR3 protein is CASSRTVYAGELFF. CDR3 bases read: TGTGCCAGCAGCCGGACAGTATATGCCGGGGAG.

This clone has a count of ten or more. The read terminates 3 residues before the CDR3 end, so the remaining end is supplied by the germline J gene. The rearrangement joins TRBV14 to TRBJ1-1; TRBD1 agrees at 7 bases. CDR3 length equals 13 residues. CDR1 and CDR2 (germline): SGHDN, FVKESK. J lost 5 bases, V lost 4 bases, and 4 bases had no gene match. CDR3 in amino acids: CASSRGTVTEAFF. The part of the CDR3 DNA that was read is TGTGCCAGCAGCCGAGGGACAGTGACTGAA.

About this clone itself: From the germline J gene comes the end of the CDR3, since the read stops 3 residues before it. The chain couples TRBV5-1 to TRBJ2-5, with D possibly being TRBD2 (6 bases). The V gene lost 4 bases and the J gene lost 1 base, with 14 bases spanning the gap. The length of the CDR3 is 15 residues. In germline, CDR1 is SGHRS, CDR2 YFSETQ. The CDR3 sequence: CASSPVGGGQETQYF. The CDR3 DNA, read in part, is TGCGCCAGCAGCCCGGTGGGGGGTGGCCAAGAGACC.

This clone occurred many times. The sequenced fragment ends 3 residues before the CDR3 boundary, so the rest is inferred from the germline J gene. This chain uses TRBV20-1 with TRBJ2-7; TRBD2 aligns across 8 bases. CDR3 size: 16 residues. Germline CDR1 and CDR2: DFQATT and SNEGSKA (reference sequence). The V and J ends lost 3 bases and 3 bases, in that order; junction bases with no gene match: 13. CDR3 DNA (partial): TGCAGTGCTAGGAAAGCGGGGGCGACCCCGGGCTACGAG. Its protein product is CSARKAGATPGYE. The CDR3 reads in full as CSARKAGATPGYEQYF.

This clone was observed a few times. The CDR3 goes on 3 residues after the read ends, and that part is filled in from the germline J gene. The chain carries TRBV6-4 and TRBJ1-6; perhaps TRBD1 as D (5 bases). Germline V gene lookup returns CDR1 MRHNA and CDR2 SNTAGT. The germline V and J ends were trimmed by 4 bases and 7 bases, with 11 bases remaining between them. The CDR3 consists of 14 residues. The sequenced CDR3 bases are TGTGCCAGCAGTGTTGGGGCTGAGAATTCACCC. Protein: CASSVGAENSP. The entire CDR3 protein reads CASSVGAENSPLHF.

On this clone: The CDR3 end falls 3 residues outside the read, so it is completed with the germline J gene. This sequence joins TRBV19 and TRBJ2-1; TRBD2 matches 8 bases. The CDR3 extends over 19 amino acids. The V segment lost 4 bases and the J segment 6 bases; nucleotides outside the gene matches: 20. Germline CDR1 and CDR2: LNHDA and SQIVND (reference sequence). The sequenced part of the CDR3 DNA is TGTGCCAGTAGTAGGGACCACGGGGGGGCCGGTTTTGTCGGCAATGAG. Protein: CASSRDHGGAGFVGNE. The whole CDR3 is CASSRDHGGAGFVGNEQFF.

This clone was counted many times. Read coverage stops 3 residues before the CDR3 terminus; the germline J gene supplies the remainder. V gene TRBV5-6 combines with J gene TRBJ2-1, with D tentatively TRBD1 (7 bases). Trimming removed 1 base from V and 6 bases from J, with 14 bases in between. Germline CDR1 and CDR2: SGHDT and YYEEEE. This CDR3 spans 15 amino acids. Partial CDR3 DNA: TGTGCCAGCAGCTTGAACCCAGGGGGGCTCAATGAG. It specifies CASSLNPGGLNE. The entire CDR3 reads CASSLNPGGLNEQFF.

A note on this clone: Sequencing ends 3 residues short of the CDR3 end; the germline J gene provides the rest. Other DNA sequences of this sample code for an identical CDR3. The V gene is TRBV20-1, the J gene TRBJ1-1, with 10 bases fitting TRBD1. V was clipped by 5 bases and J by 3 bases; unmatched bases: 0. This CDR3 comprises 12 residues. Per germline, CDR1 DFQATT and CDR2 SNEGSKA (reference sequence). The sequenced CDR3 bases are TGCAGTGCTGGGACAGGGGACACTGAA. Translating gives CSAGTGDTE. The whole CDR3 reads CSAGTGDTEAFF.

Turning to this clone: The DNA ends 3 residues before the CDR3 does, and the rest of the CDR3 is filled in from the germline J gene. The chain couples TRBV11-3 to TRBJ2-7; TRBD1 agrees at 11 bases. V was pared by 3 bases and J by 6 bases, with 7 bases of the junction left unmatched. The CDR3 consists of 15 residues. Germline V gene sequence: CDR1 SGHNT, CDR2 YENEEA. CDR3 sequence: CASSFSGTGGSEQYF. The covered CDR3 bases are TGTGCCAGCAGCTTTAGCGGGACAGGGGGGAGCGAG. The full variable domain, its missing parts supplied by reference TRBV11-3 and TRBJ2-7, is EAGVVQSPRYKIIEKKQPVAFWCNPISGHNTLYWYLQNLGQGPELLIRYENEEAVDDSQLPKDRFSAERLKGVDSTLKIQPAELGDSAVYLCASSFSGTGGSEQYFGPGTRLTVT.

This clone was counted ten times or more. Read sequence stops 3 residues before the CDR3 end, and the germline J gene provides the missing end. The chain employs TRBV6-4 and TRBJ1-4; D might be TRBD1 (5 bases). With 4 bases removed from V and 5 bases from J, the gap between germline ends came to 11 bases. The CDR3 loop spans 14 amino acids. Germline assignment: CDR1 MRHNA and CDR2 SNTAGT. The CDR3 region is CASSVAEGNEKLFF. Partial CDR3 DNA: TGTGCCAGCAGTGTTGCTGAGGGGAATGAAAAA.

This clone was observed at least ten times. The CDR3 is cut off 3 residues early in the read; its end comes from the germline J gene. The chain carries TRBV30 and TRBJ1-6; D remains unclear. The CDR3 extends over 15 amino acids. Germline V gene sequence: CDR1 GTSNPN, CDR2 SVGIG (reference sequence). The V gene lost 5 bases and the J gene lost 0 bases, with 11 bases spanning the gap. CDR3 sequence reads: CAWARRGSYNSPLHF. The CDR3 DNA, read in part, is TGTGCCTGGGCTCGGCGGGGCTCCTATAATTCACCC.

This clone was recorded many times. This CDR3 reads CASSTFTGAGEQFF. The part of the CDR3 DNA that was read is TGTGCCAGCAGCACCTTCACAGGGGCGGGTGAG. This chain joins TRBV5-4 and TRBJ2-1, with TRBD1 matching 7 bases. The read is 3 residues too short to cover the CDR3 end, so that end is filled in from the germline J gene. V dropped 4 bases and J dropped 9; count of bases not matched to a gene: 10. The CDR3 spans 14 residues. CDR1 is SGHNT and CDR2 is YYREEE in the germline V gene (reference sequence).

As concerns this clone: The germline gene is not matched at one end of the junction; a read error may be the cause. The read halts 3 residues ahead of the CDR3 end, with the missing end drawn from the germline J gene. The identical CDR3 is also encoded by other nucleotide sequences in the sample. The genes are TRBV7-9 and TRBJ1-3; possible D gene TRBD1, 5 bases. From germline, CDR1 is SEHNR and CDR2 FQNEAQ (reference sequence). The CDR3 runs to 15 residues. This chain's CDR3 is CASSLDLGAGNTIYF. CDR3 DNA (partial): TGTGCCAGCAGCTTAGATCTTGGGGCCGGAAACACG.

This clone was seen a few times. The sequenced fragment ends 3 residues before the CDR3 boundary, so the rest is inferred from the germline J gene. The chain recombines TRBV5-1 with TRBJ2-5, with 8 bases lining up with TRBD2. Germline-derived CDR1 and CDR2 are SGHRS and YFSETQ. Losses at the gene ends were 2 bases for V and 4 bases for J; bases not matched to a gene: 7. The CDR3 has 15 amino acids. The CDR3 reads CASSLNRGGVETQYF. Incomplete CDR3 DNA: TGCGCCAGCAGCTTAAATCGGGGGGGCGTAGAGACC.

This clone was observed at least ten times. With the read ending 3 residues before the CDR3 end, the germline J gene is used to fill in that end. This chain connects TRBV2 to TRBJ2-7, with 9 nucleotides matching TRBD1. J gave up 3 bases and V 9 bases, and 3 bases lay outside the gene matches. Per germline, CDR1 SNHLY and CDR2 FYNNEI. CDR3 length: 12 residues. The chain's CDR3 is CASKTGGYEQYF. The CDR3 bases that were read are TGTGCCAGTAAGACAGGGGGCTACGAG.

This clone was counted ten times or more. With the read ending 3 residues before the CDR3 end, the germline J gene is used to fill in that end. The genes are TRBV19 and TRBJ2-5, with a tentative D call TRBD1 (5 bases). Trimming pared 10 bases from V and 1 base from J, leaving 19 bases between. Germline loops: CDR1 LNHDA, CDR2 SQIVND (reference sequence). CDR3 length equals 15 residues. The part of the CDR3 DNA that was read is TGTGCCACCACATCAGGGATTGGGGTCCAAGAGACC. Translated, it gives CATTSGIGVQET. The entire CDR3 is CATTSGIGVQETQYF.